This T cell receptor beta chain was retrieved from a study of technical replicates of blood from four donors. Assay used: immunoSEQ multiplex PCR; TCRdb lists only in-frame clones, some missing. The sample holds about 80,000 clones, about 94% seen once. Germline loops: CDR1 SGHDN, CDR2 FVKESK. The junction had 17 bases not matched to a gene; V was cut back by 2 bases and J by 0 bases. This CDR3 is built from 22 residues. The chain is built from TRBV14 and TRBJ2-3, with TRBD2 matching 13 bases. The source material was T cells isolated from PBMCs. This clonotype originated in a human donor in good health. CDR3 sequence reads: CASSQQLPPGLAGILSTDTQYF. The DNA of the CDR3 is TGTGCCAGCAGCCAACAACTACCACCGGGACTAGCGGGAATTTTGAGCACAGATACGCAGTATTTT.